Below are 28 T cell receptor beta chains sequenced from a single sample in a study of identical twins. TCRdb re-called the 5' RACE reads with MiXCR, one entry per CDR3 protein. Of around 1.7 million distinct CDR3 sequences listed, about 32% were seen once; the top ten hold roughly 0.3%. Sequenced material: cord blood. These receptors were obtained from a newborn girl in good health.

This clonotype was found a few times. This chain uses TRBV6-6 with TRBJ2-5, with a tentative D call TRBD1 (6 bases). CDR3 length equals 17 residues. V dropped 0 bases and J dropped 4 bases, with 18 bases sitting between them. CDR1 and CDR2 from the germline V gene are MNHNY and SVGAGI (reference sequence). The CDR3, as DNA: TGTGCCAGCAGTTACTCTGGGGCAGGGGCCCTGCGAGAGACCCAGTACTTC. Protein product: CASSYSGAGALRETQYF.

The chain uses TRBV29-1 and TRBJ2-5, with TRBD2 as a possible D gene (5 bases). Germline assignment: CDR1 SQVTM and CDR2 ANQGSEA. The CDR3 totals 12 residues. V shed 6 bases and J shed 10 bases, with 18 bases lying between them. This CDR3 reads CSVGLGKNIQYF. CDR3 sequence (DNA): TGCAGCGTAGGACTTGGCAAAAACATCCAGTACTTC. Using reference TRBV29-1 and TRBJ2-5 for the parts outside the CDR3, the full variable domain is SAVISQKPSRDICQRGTSLTIQCQVDSQVTMMFWYRQQPGQSLTLIATANQGSEATYESGFVIDKFPISRPNLTFSTLTVSNMSPEDSSIYLCSVGLGKNIQYFGPGTRLLVL.

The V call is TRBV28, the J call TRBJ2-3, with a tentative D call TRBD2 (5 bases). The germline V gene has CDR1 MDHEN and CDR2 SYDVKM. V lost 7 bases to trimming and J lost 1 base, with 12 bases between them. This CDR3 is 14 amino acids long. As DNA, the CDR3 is TGTGCCAGCACCCTACTAGGACGCACAGATACGCAGTATTTT. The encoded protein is CASTLLGRTDTQYF.

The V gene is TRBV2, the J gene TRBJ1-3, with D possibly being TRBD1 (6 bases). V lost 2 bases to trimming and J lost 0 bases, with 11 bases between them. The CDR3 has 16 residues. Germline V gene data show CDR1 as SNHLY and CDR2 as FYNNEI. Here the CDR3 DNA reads TGTGCCAGCAGTGAATGGGGACACTACTCTGGAAACACCATATATTTT. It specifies CASSEWGHYSGNTIYF. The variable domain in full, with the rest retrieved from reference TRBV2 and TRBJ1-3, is EPEVTQTPSHQVTQMGQEVILRCVPISNHLYFYWYRQILGQKVEFLVSFYNNEISEKSEIFDDQFSVERPDGSNFTLKIRSTKLEDSAMYFCASSEWGHYSGNTIYFGEGSWLTVV.

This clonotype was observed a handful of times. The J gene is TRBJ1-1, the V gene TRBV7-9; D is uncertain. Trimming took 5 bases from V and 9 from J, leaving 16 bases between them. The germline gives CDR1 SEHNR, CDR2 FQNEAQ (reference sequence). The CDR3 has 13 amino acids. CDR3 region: CASSHQDGRQAFF. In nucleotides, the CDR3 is TGTGCCAGCAGCCACCAGGACGGCCGCCAAGCTTTCTTT.

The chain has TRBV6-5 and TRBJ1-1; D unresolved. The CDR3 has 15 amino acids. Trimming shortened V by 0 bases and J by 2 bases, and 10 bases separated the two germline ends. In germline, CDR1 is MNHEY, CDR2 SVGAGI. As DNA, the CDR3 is TGTGCCAGCAGTTACTCCTACCTTCTAAACACTGAAGCTTTCTTT. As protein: CASSYSYLLNTEAFF.

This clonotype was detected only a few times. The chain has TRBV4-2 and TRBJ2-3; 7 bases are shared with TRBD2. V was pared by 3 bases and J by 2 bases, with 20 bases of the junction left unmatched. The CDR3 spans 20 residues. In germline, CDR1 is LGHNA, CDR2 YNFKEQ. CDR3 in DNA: TGTGCCAGCAGCCAGGAAACTACGGGAGGTAGCGGATTATTCACAGATACGCAGTATTTT. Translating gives CASSQETTGGSGLFTDTQYF.

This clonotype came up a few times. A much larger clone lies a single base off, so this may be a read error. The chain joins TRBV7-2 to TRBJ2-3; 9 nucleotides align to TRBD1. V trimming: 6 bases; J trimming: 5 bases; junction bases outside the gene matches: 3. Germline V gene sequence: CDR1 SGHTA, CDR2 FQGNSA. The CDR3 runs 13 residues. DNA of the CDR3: TGTGCCAGCAGTACAGGGGGCATAGATACGCAGTATTTT. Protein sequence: CASSTGGIDTQYF.

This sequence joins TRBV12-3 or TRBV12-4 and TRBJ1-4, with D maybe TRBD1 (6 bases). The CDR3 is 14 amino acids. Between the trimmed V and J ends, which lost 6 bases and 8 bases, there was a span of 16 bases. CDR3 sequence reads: CASRPQGVREKLFF. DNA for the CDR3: TGTGCCAGCAGGCCACAGGGTGTGCGAGAAAAACTGTTTTTT.

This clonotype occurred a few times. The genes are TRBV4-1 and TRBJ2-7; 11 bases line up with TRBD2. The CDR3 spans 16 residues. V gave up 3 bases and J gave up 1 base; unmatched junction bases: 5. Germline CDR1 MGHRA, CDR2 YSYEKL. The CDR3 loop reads CASSHPTSGSSYEQYF. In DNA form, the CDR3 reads TGCGCCAGCAGCCACCCCACTAGCGGGAGTTCCTACGAGCAGTACTTC.

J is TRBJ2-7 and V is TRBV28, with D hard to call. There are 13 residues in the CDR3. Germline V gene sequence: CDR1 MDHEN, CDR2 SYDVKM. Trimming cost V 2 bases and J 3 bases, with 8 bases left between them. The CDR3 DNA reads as TGTGCCAGCAGTTTAGCCCTATACTACGAGCAGTACTTC. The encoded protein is CASSLALYYEQYF.

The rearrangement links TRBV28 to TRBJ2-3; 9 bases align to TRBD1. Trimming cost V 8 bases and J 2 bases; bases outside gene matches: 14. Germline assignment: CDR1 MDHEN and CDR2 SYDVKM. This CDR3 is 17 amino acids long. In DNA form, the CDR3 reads TGTGCCAGCGAGTGGGGGACAGGGAAAGACCTCACAGATACGCAGTATTTT. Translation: CASEWGTGKDLTDTQYF. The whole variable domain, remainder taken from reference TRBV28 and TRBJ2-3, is DVKVTQSSRYLVKRTGEKVFLECVQDMDHENMFWYRQDPGLGLRLIYFSYDVKMKEKGDIPEGYSVSREKKERFSLILESASTNQTSMYLCASEWGTGKDLTDTQYFGPGTRLTVL.

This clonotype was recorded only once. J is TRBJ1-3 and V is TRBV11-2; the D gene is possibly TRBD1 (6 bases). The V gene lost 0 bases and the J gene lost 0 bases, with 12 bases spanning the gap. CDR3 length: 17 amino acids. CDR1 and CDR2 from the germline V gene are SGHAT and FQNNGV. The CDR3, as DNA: TGTGCCAGCAGCTTAGATCCAGAGGGGGGCTCTGGAAACACCATATATTTT. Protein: CASSLDPEGGSGNTIYF.

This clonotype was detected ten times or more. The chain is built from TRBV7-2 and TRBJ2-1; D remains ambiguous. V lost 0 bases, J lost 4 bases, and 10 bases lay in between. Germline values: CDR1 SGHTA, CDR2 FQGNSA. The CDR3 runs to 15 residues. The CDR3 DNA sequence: TGTGCCAGCAGCTTAGCAGCCCCTAGTTACAATGAGCAGTTCTTC. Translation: CASSLAAPSYNEQFF.

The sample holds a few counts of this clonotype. CDR3 in DNA: TGTGCCAGCAGACTGAAAGAAAACACCGGGGAGCTGTTTTTT. This encodes CASRLKENTGELFF. The gene calls are TRBV6-4 and TRBJ2-2; D not certain. Trimming shortened V by 6 bases and J by 2 bases, and 10 bases separated the two germline ends. The CDR3 sequence is 14 residues long. The V gene's germline CDR1 is MRHNA and CDR2 SNTAGT.

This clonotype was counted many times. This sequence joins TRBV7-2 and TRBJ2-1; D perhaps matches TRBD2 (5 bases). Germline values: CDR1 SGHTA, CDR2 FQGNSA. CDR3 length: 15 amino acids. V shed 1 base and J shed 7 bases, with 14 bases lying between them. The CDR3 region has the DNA TGTGCCAGCAGCTTAGTTGCGGGTGTGGGGAATGAGCAGTTCTTC. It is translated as CASSLVAGVGNEQFF.

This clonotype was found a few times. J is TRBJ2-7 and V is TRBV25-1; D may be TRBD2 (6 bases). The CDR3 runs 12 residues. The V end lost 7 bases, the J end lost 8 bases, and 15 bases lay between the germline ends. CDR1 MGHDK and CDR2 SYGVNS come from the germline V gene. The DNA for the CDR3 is TGTGCCAGCACTAATACGGGAGATCAGCAGTACTTC. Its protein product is CASTNTGDQQYF.

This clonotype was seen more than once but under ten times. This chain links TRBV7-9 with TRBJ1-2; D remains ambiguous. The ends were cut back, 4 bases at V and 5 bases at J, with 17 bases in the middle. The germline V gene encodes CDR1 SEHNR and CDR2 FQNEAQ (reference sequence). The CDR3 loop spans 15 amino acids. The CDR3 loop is CASSSYTPVSYGYTF. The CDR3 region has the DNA TGTGCCAGCAGCTCATATACGCCGGTATCATATGGCTACACCTTC.

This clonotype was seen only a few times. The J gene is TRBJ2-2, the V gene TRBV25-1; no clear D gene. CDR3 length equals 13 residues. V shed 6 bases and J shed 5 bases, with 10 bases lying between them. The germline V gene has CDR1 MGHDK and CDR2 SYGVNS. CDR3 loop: CASRDPPTGELFF. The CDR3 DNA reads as TGTGCCAGCAGGGATCCCCCGACCGGGGAGCTGTTTTTT.

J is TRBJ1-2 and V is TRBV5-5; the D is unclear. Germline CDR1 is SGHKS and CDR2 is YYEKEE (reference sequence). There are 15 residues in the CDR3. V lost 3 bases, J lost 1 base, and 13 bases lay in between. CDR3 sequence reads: CASSSAGSNNYGYTF. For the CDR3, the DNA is TGTGCCAGCAGCTCCGCTGGGTCTAATAACTATGGCTACACCTTC.

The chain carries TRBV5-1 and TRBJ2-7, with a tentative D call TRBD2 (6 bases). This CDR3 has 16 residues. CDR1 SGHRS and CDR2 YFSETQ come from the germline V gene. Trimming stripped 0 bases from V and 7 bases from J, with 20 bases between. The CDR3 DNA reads TGCGCCAGCAGCTTGGCCTCGGTTAGCGGCTACAATGAGCAGTACTTC. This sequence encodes CASSLASVSGYNEQYF. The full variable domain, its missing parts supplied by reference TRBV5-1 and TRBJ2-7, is KAGVTQTPRYLIKTRGQQVTLSCSPISGHRSVSWYQQTPGQGLQFLFEYFSETQRNKGNFPGRFSGRQFSNSRSEMNVSTLELGDSALYLCASSLASVSGYNEQYFGPGTRLTVT.

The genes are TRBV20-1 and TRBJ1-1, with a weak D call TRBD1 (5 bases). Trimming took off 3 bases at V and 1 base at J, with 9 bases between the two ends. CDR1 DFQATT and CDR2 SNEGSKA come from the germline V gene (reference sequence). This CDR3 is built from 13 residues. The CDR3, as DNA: TGCAGTGCTAGGTTCGGGGGGAACACTGAAGCTTTCTTT. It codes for CSARFGGNTEAFF.

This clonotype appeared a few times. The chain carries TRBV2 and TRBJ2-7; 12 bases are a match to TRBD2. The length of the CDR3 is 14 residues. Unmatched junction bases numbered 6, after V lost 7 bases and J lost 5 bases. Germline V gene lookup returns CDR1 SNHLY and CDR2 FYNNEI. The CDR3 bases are TGTGCCAGCATCCCGGGACTAGCGGGCCACGAGCAGTACTTC. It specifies CASIPGLAGHEQYF.

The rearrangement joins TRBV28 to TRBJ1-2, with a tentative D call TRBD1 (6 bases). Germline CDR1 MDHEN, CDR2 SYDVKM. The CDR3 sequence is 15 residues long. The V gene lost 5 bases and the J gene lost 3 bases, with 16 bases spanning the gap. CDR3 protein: CASSTSSRGYYGYTF. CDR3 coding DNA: TGTGCCAGCAGTACATCATCCAGGGGTTACTATGGCTACACCTTC.

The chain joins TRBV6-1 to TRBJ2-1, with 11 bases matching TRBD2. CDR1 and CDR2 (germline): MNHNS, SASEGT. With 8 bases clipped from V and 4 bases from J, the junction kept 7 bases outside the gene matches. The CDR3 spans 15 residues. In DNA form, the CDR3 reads TGTGCCAGCGGAAGACTAGCGGGGAATTACAATGAGCAGTTCTTC. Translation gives CASGRLAGNYNEQFF.

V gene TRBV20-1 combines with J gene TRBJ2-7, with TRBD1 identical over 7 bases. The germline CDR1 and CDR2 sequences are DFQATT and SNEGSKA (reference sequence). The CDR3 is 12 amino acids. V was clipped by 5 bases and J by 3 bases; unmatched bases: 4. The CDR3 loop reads CSAGTAIYEQYF. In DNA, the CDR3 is TGCAGTGCTGGGACAGCTATCTACGAGCAGTACTTC.

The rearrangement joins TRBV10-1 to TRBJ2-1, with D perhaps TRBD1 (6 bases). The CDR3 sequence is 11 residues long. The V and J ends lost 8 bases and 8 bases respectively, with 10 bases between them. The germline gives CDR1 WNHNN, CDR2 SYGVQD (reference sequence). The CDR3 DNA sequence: TGCGCCAGCGCAGAGGGGGATGAGCAGTTCTTC. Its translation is CASAEGDEQFF.

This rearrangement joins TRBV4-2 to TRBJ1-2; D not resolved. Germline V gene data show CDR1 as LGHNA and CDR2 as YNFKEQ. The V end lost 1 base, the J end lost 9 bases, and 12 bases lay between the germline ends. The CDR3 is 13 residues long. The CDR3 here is CASSQGAGIRYTF. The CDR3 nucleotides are TGTGCCAGCAGCCAAGGGGCAGGTATACGCTACACCTTC.